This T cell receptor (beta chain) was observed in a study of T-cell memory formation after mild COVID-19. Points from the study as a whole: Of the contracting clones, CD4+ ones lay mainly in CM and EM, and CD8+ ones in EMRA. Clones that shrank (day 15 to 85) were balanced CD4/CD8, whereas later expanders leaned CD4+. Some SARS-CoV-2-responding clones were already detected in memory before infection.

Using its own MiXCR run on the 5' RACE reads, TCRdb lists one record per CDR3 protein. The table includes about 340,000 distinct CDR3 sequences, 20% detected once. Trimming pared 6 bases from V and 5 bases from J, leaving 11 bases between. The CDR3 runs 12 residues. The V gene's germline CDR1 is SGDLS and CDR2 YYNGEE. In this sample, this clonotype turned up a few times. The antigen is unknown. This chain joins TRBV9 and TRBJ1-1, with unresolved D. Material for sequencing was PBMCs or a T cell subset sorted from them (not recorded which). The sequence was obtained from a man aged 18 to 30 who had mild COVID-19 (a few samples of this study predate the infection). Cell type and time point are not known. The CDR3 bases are TGTGCCAGCACTCCTCCCGGGACTGAAGCTTTCTTT. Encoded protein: CASTPPGTEAFF.